This TCR beta chain was observed in a study of blood T cell repertoires in COVID-19. This CDR3 region has 13 residues. This table comes from immunoSEQ multiplex PCR, and its TCRdb copy is limited to in-frame clones, with some not included. The profile covers 200,000 to 250,000 clones, with approximately 82% appearing a single time and approximately 12% taken by the ten largest. The clonotype comes from a woman in her 40s with acute or convalescent COVID-19. The sample consisted of peripheral blood. J is TRBJ2-7 and V is TRBV21-1; the table calls TRBD1, which could not be checked here. TRBV21-1 counts as a pseudogene. The CDR3 region has the DNA TGTGCCAGCAGCAAGCAGCAGGGGGGCGAGCAGTACTTC. It translates to CASSKQQGGEQYF.